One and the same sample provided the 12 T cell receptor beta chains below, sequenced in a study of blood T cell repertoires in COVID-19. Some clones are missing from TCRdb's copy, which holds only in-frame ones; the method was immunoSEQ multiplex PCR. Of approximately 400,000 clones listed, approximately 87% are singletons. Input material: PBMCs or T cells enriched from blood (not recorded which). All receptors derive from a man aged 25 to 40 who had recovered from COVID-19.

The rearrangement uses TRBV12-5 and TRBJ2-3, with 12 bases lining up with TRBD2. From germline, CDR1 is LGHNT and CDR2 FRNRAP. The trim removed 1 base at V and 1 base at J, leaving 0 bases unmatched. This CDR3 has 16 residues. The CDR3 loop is CASGLGLAGGTDTQYF. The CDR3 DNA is TGTGCTAGTGGTTTGGGACTAGCGGGGGGCACAGATACGCAGTATTTT.

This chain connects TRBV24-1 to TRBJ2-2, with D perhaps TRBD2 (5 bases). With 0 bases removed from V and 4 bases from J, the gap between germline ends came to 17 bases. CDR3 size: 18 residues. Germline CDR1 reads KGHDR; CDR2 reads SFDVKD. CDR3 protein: CATSDLPHDGDSTGELFF. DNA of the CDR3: TGTGCCACCAGTGATTTGCCCCACGACGGGGATAGCACCGGGGAGCTGTTTTTT.

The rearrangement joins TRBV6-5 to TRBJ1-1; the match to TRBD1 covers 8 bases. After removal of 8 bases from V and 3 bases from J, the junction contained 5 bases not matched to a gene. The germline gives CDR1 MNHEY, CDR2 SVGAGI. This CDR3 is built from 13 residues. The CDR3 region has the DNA TGTGCCAGCGTGGACAGGGAGGACACTGAAGCTTTCTTT. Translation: CASVDREDTEAFF.

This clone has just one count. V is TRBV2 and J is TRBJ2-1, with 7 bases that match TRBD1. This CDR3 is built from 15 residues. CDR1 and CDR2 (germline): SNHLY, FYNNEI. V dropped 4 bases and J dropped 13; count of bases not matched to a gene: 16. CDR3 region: CASSAGGALRSPQFF. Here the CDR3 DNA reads TGTGCCAGCAGTGCAGGGGGTGCTTTACGGTCACCACAGTTCTTC.

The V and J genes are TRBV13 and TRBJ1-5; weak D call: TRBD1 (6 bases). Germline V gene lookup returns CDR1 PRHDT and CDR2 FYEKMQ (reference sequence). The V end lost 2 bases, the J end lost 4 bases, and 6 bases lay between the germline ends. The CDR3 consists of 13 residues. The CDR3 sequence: CASSLQGNQPQHF. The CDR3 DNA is TGTGCCAGCAGCTTACAGGGGAATCAGCCCCAGCATTTT.

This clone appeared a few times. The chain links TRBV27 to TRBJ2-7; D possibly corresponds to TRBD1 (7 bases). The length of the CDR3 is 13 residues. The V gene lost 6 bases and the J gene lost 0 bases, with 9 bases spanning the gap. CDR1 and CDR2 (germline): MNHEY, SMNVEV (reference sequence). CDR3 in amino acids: CASREGASYEQYF. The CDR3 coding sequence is TGTGCCAGCAGGGAGGGGGCCTCCTACGAGCAGTACTTC.

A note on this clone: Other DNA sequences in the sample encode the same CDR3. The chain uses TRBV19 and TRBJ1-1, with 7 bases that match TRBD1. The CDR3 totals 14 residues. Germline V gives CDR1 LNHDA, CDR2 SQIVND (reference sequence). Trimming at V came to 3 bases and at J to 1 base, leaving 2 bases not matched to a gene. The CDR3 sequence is CASSIGQANTEAFF. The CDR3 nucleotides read TGTGCCAGTAGTATTGGACAGGCGAACACTGAAGCTTTCTTT.

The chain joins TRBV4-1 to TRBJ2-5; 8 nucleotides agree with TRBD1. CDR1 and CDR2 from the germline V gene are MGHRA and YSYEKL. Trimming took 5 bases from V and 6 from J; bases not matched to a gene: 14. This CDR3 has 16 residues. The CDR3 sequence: CASSNLRQGLGKTQYF. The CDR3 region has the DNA TGCGCCAGCAGCAACCTAAGACAGGGGCTTGGGAAGACCCAGTACTTC.

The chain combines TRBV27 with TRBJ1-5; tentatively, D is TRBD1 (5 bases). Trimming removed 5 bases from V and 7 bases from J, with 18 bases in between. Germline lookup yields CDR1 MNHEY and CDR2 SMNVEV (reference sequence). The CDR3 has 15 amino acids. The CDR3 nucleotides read TGTGCCAGCAGTCTCGGGGGTGCCAGGTACCAGCCCCAGCATTTT. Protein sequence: CASSLGGARYQPQHF.

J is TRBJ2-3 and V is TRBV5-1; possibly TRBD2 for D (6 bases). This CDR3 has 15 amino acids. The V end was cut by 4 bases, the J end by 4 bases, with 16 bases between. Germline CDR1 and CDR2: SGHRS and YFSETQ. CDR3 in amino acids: CASSPPSAGADTQYF. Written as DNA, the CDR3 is TGCGCCAGCAGCCCTCCTAGCGCTGGGGCAGATACGCAGTATTTT.

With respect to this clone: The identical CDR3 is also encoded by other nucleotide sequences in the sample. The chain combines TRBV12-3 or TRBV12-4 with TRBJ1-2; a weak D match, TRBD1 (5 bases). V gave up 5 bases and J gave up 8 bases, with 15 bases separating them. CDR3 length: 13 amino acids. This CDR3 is CASSLVRGGGYTF. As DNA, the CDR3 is TGTGCCAGCAGTCTCGTTAGGGGAGGCGGCTACACCTTC.

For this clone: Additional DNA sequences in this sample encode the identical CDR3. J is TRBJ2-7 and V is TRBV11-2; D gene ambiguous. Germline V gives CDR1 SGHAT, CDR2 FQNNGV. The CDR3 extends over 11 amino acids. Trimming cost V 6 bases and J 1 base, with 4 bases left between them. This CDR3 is CASSSSYEQYF. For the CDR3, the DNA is TGTGCCAGCAGTTCATCCTACGAGCAGTACTTC.